Each of the 15 T cell receptor beta chains below was sequenced from the same sample in a study of OX40 agonist ivuxolimab in advanced cancers. The assay was immunoSEQ multiplex PCR, and TCRdb's table has in-frame clones only and misses some. The sample lists approximately 90,000 clones; approximately 90% were seen once. Sequencing used CD4+ or CD8+ T cells sorted from blood, obtained in a trial of the OX40 agonist ivuxolimab. The receptors were sampled from an adult with an advanced solid tumor such as melanoma, head and neck, liver or kidney cancer.

The chain is built from TRBV7-8 and TRBJ2-7; TRBD2 matches at 9 bases. CDR3 size: 15 residues. The trim removed 5 bases at V and 0 bases at J, leaving 5 bases unmatched. Per the germline V gene, CDR1 is SGHVS and CDR2 is FQNEAQ. As DNA, the CDR3 is TGTGCCAGCAGCGTACTAGCGGGCAGCTCCTACGAGCAGTACTTC. Its protein product is CASSVLAGSSYEQYF.

V is TRBV2 and J is TRBJ2-7, with 7 bases fitting TRBD1. This CDR3 has 13 residues. CDR1 and CDR2 from the germline V gene are SNHLY and FYNNEI. V shed 6 bases and J 3 bases; nucleotides not matched to a gene: 5. CDR3 DNA: TGTGCCAGCAGCGAACGGACAGGCTACGAGCAGTACTTC. This gives the protein CASSERTGYEQYF.

This chain connects TRBV7-8 to TRBJ2-3; 11 nucleotides match TRBD2. V lost 2 bases and J lost 3; bases outside the gene matches: 4. This CDR3 is built from 16 residues. Germline values: CDR1 SGHVS, CDR2 FQNEAQ. Here the CDR3 DNA reads TGTGCCAGCAGCTTACCCACTAGCGGGAGTACAGATACGCAGTATTTT. Its translation: CASSLPTSGSTDTQYF.

This clone was recorded only once. The rearrangement links TRBV6-5 to TRBJ1-1, with 7 nucleotides matching TRBD1. Germline assignment: CDR1 MNHEY and CDR2 SVGAGI. Trimming cost V 10 bases and J 2 bases; bases outside gene matches: 10. The CDR3 covers 14 residues. The CDR3 loop reads CATSGQRKNTEAFF. CDR3 sequence (DNA): TGTGCCACCTCGGGACAGCGGAAAAACACTGAAGCTTTCTTT.

The chain joins TRBV5-4 to TRBJ2-7; TRBD2 agrees at 13 bases. Germline CDR1 is SGHNT and CDR2 is YYREEE (reference sequence). The CDR3 is made up of 15 amino acids. V shed 3 bases and J 6 bases; nucleotides not matched to a gene: 6. CDR3 nucleotides: TGTGCCAGCAGCTACGGACTAGCGGGAGCTCGCGAGCAGTACTTC. This gives the protein CASSYGLAGAREQYF. Complete variable domain (other parts from reference TRBV5-4 and TRBJ2-7): ETGVTQSPTHLIKTRGQQVTLRCSSQSGHNTVSWYQQALGQGPQFIFQYYREEENGRGNFPPRFSGLQFPNYSSELNVNALELDDSALYLCASSYGLAGAREQYFGPGTRLTVT.

The sample holds a few counts of this clone. V is TRBV19 and J is TRBJ2-3; tentative D call: TRBD1 (5 bases). Germline V gene data show CDR1 as LNHDA and CDR2 as SQIVND (reference sequence). The length of the CDR3 is 15 residues. V was cut by 5 bases and J by 5 bases, with 17 bases left in between. The CDR3 region has the DNA TGTGCCAGTAGTCCCCCCGTGGGGCGGAGAGATACGCAGTATTTT. Encoded protein: CASSPPVGRRDTQYF.

The chain has TRBV7-9 and TRBJ1-3; tentative D call: TRBD1 (6 bases). Germline V lookup: CDR1 SEHNR, CDR2 FQNEAQ (reference sequence). This CDR3 has 15 amino acids. Deletions cut 5 bases from V and 0 bases from J, with 11 bases between. The DNA for the CDR3 is TGTGCCAGCAGCGCAGGGGCCCTCTCTGGAAACACCATATATTTT. This encodes CASSAGALSGNTIYF. Variable domain in full (rest from reference TRBV7-9 and TRBJ1-3): DTGVSQNPRHKITKRGQNVTFRCDPISEHNRLYWYRQTLGQGPEFLTYFQNEAQLEKSRLLSDRFSAERPKGSFSTLEIQRTEQGDSAMYLCASSAGALSGNTIYFGEGSWLTVV.

J is TRBJ2-2 and V is TRBV9, with 8 bases matching TRBD1. This CDR3 contains 15 residues. V was clipped by 0 bases and J by 5 bases; unmatched bases: 3. Germline V lookup: CDR1 SGDLS, CDR2 YYNGEE. CDR3 sequence reads: CASSVVTGGTGELFF. Written as DNA, the CDR3 is TGTGCCAGCAGCGTAGTTACAGGGGGGACCGGGGAGCTGTTTTTT. Filled out from reference TRBV9 and TRBJ2-2, the complete variable domain reads DSGVTQTPKHLITATGQRVTLRCSPRSGDLSVYWYQQSLDQGLQFLIQYYNGEERAKGNILERFSAQQFPDLHSELNLSSLELGDSALYFCASSVVTGGTGELFFGEGSRLTVL.

The chain recombines TRBV7-9 with TRBJ1-3; unclear D gene. Trimming removed 4 bases from V and 0 bases from J, with 10 bases in between. Germline CDR1 is SEHNR and CDR2 is FQNEAQ (reference sequence). The CDR3 covers 15 residues. The CDR3 DNA reads TGTGCCAGCAGCTCAAGCAGCTCCTCTGGAAACACCATATATTTT. It is translated as CASSSSSSSGNTIYF.

This chain uses TRBV10-3 with TRBJ2-7; D is uncertain. The CDR3 totals 15 residues. The germline V gene has CDR1 ENHRY and CDR2 SYGVKD. Deletions cut 3 bases from V and 1 base from J, with 13 bases between. The CDR3 region is CAISEFELRSYEQYF. In DNA form, the CDR3 reads TGTGCCATCAGTGAATTCGAGCTACGGTCCTACGAGCAGTACTTC.

The genes are TRBV2 and TRBJ2-7; no firm D call. Trimming left V 6 bases short and J 0 bases short, with 18 bases between. There are 16 residues in the CDR3. Germline lookup yields CDR1 SNHLY and CDR2 FYNNEI. CDR3 amino acids: CASSLSTGFYSYEQYF. The CDR3 coding sequence is TGTGCCAGCAGCCTTTCAACCGGGTTCTACTCCTACGAGCAGTACTTC.

This clone turned up a few times. This sequence joins TRBV6-5 and TRBJ2-6; D may be TRBD1 (6 bases). Germline loops: CDR1 MNHEY, CDR2 SVGAGI. The CDR3 covers 14 residues. V shed 10 bases and J shed 4 bases, with 14 bases lying between them. CDR3 bases: TGTGCCACGAGGGGGATGGTGGGGGCCAACGTCCTGACTTTC. This codes for CATRGMVGANVLTF.

This clone was seen just once. J is TRBJ1-1 and V is TRBV29-1; possible D gene TRBD1, 5 bases. The V gene lost 3 bases and the J gene lost 1 base, with 9 bases spanning the gap. This CDR3 comprises 13 residues. CDR1 and CDR2 from the germline V gene are SQVTM and ANQGSEA. This chain's CDR3 is CSVDPGRNTEAFF. The DNA for the CDR3 is TGCAGCGTTGATCCGGGGCGGAACACTGAAGCTTTCTTT.

V usage is TRBV6-1 and J usage is TRBJ1-1; tentative D call: TRBD1 (5 bases). CDR3 size: 15 residues. CDR1 is MNHNS, CDR2 SASEGT, per germline. The V and J ends lost 2 bases and 2 bases respectively, with 12 bases between them. This CDR3 reads CASSEYGTLNTEAFF. The CDR3 nucleotides read TGTGCCAGCAGTGAATATGGGACGCTAAACACTGAAGCTTTCTTT.

DNA of the CDR3: TGTGCCAGCAGCTCCACAGGGGTCTCCTACGAGCAGTACTTC. Its protein product is CASSSTGVSYEQYF. The chain recombines TRBV5-6 with TRBJ2-7; 7 bases fit TRBD1. Germline V gene sequence: CDR1 SGHDT, CDR2 YYEEEE. CDR3 length: 14 residues. Losses at the gene ends were 3 bases for V and 0 bases for J; bases not matched to a gene: 3.